Each of the 14 T cell receptor beta chains below was sequenced from the same sample in a study of cytomegalovirus exposure and HLA in healthy donors. Vbeta (60) and Jbeta (13) primers were used in the PCR. Sequenced by immunoSEQ multiplex PCR; TCRdb stores in-frame clones only, minus some. The sample shows some 130,000 clones, 76% of them seen only once. Sequencing input: PBMCs. The receptors shown here come from a man aged 40-49 years in good health and CMV-seronegative.

V is TRBV7-2 and J is TRBJ2-6, with D maybe TRBD1 (6 bases). V lost 5 bases to trimming and J lost 0 bases, with 20 bases between them. The germline V gene encodes CDR1 SGHTA and CDR2 FQGNSA. The CDR3 runs 19 residues. The CDR3 loop reads CASSRPVQGPVSGANVLTF. CDR3 DNA sequence: TGTGCCAGCAGCCGCCCGGTCCAGGGGCCTGTCTCTGGGGCCAACGTCCTGACTTTC.

The chain has TRBV6-5 and TRBJ2-5; D may be TRBD1 (5 bases). The CDR3 sequence is 15 residues long. Trimming removed 7 bases from V and 1 base from J, with 16 bases in between. The germline V gene has CDR1 MNHEY and CDR2 SVGAGI. The CDR3 here is CASKRGRNLQETQYF. CDR3 nucleotide sequence: TGTGCCAGCAAAAGGGGCCGAAACCTCCAAGAGACCCAGTACTTC.

The V and J genes are TRBV7-8 and TRBJ2-3; 7 bases map to TRBD2. V trimming: 5 bases; J trimming: 9 bases; junction bases outside the gene matches: 5. Germline V gene sequence: CDR1 SGHVS, CDR2 FQNEAQ. The CDR3 totals 12 residues. CDR3 loop: CASSQGEGTQYF. The CDR3 DNA is TGTGCCAGCAGCCAAGGGGAGGGGACGCAGTATTTT. Filled out from reference TRBV7-8 and TRBJ2-3, the complete variable domain reads GAGVSQSPRYKVAKRGQDVALRCDPISGHVSLFWYQQALGQGPEFLTYFQNEAQLDKSGLPSDRFFAERPEGSVSTLKIQRTQQEDSAVYLCASSQGEGTQYFGPGTRLTVL.

The chain combines TRBV5-4 with TRBJ2-6; 11 nucleotides match TRBD1. Losses at the gene ends were 0 bases for V and 0 bases for J; bases not matched to a gene: 2. The CDR3 length is 18 residues. CDR1 and CDR2 (germline): SGHNT, YYREEE (reference sequence). Here the CDR3 DNA reads TGTGCCAGCAGCTTGGAGGGACAGGGGGTCTCTGGGGCCAACGTCCTGACTTTC. Amino acid sequence: CASSLEGQGVSGANVLTF.

The chain has TRBV19 and TRBJ1-1, with D tentatively TRBD1 (5 bases). Germline-derived CDR1 and CDR2 are LNHDA and SQIVND (reference sequence). Trimming removed 6 bases at V and 9 bases at J, with 20 bases between. The CDR3 totals 14 residues. The CDR3 region is CASSRLLGPQKAFF. The DNA for the CDR3 is TGTGCCAGTAGCCGCCTGCTGGGGCCTCAGAAAGCTTTCTTT.

This clone was seen a few times. The rearrangement links TRBV4-3 to TRBJ1-1; 7 bases are a match to TRBD1. V lost 3 bases and J lost 4; bases outside the gene matches: 14. The CDR3 is 17 amino acids. Per the germline V gene, CDR1 is LGHNA and CDR2 is YSLEER. For the CDR3, the DNA is TGCGCCAGCAGCCAGTCCCTAGGACAGGTAATTGGCACTGAAGCTTTCTTT. Translated, it gives CASSQSLGQVIGTEAFF.

This clone has just one count. This chain joins TRBV4-3 and TRBJ2-2, with D unclear. Between the trimmed V and J ends, which lost 4 bases and 1 base, there was a span of 13 bases. Germline V CDR1 and CDR2: LGHNA, YSLEER. The CDR3 is made up of 16 amino acids. The CDR3 spells CASSRQPPGNTGELFF. The DNA for the CDR3 is TGCGCCAGCAGCCGCCAACCTCCGGGGAACACCGGGGAGCTGTTTTTT.

V usage is TRBV7-7 and J usage is TRBJ2-1, with D perhaps TRBD2 (6 bases). This CDR3 comprises 14 residues. Trimming shortened V by 5 bases and J by 9 bases, and 17 bases separated the two germline ends. Germline lookup yields CDR1 SSHAT and CDR2 FNYEAQ (reference sequence). CDR3 loop: CASSPTRESSEQFF. The CDR3 coding sequence is TGTGCCAGCAGCCCAACCCGGGAGTCGAGTGAGCAGTTCTTC.

The V and J genes are TRBV7-6 and TRBJ1-4, with 9 positions matching TRBD1. The germline V gene has CDR1 SGHVS and CDR2 FNYEAQ. This CDR3 has 15 residues. After removal of 5 bases from V and 7 bases from J, the junction contained 8 bases not matched to a gene. This chain's CDR3 is CASSPTTGGSEKLFF. CDR3 in DNA: TGTGCCAGCAGCCCGACGACAGGGGGAAGTGAAAAACTGTTTTTT.

This clone was seen once. The chain links TRBV7-9 to TRBJ2-3; D perhaps matches TRBD2 (6 bases). V lost 3 bases and J 6 bases, leaving 10 bases between the germline ends. Germline values: CDR1 SEHNR, CDR2 FQNEAQ (reference sequence). This CDR3 has 13 amino acids. The CDR3 sequence is CASSFGGEDTQYF. DNA for the CDR3: TGTGCCAGCAGCTTTGGCGGGGAGGATACGCAGTATTTT.

The V and J genes are TRBV2 and TRBJ2-2; 8 nucleotides line up with TRBD1. Germline CDR1 SNHLY, CDR2 FYNNEI. With V trimmed by 7 bases and J by 4 bases, 8 bases remained unmatched. This CDR3 has 15 residues. The CDR3 DNA reads as TGTGCCAGCATGGCGAGGACAGGGTTCACCGGGGAGCTGTTTTTT. This translates into CASMARTGFTGELFF.

This clone was observed a single time. The chain recombines TRBV5-1 with TRBJ2-7, with a possible D match to TRBD1 (5 bases). The CDR3 covers 16 residues. V dropped 0 bases and J dropped 2 bases, with 15 bases sitting between them. CDR1 and CDR2 from the germline V gene are SGHRS and YFSETQ. The CDR3 here is CASSLDWPTGTYEQYF. DNA of the CDR3: TGCGCCAGCAGCTTGGATTGGCCAACAGGTACCTACGAGCAGTACTTC.

The genes are TRBV5-8 and TRBJ2-1; maybe TRBD1 (5 bases). Trimming shortened V by 6 bases and J by 3 bases, and 10 bases separated the two germline ends. Germline V gene sequence: CDR1 SGHTS, CDR2 YDEGEE. This CDR3 has 13 amino acids. The CDR3 nucleotides read TGTGCCAGCACCCTGGACAACTACAATGAGCAGTTCTTC. Protein: CASTLDNYNEQFF.

The CDR3 reads CASSATGTQETQYF. CDR3 bases: TGTGCCAGCAGCGCCACAGGGACCCAAGAGACCCAGTACTTC. The chain recombines TRBV9 with TRBJ2-5; tentative D call: TRBD1 (6 bases). Trimming took off 3 bases at V and 1 base at J, with 10 bases between the two ends. From germline, CDR1 is SGDLS and CDR2 YYNGEE. This CDR3 spans 14 amino acids.